This TCR beta chain derives from a study of vaccination and CD4 T cells after COVID-19. Study-level background: Cellular stimulation was performed using overlapping spike peptides derived from SARS-CoV-2, HCoV-NL63, HCoV-OC43 and HCoV-229E.

Germline loops: CDR1 SGHTA, CDR2 FQGNSA. V gave up 3 bases and J gave up 1 base, with 7 bases separating them. CDR3 length: 13 amino acids. Only a few counts were recorded for this clonotype. Its antigen is not identified. Treatment: 10-day PBMC culture with coronavirus spike peptide pools or control peptides (ViraFEST assay). The Oncomine TCR Beta short-read assay sequenced DNA from cultured CD4+ T cells. Each CDR3 protein gets one entry after TCRdb re-called the PCR reads with MiXCR. The sample yields 9,000 to 15,000 distinct CDR3 sequences, 44% seen once. The source of this sequence is a human donor with COVID-19. V gene TRBV7-2 combines with J gene TRBJ2-7; maybe TRBD2 (6 bases). The sample consisted of cultured CD4+ T cells from blood. Written as DNA, the CDR3 is TGTGCCAGCAGCTTGGCGGGGTCCTACGAGCAGTACTTC. It specifies CASSLAGSYEQYF.